This record looks at one TCR beta chain sequence and its context. The antigen remains undetermined. The data belong to a study of glioma-infiltrating T cells. The iRepertoire nested amplicon-rescue multiplex PCR amplified TCR alpha and beta CDR3s from RNA. For one-step reverse transcription and amplification, 100-400 ng of tissue mRNA or PBMC total RNA was used. TCRdb used MiXCR to reprocess the multiplex PCR reads, holding one entry per CDR3 protein. The repertoire has some 150,000 distinct CDR3 sequences, approximately 40% of them found once; the top ten carry around 18%. In germline, CDR1 is MNHEY, CDR2 SVGAGI. Trimming shortened V by 5 bases and J by 8 bases, and 21 bases separated the two germline ends. This CDR3 spans 15 amino acids. Regarding the study as a whole: Above-expected tissue-blood divergence occurred in all gliomas, most in low-grade ones. Only very few CDR3 sequences appeared in both tissue and blood.

Sequenced: glioma tissue, nonneoplastic brain tissue, or PBMCs (not recorded which). The rearrangement links TRBV6-5 to TRBJ1-2, with D unclear. This clonotype originated in a human donor with low-grade glioma or glioblastoma, undergoing nonglioma brain surgery, or in good health (not recorded which). The CDR3 loop is CASSTPGGAWSGYTF. The CDR3 DNA is TGTGCCAGCAGTACCCCGGGAGGAGCATGGTCAGGCTACACCTTC.